This T cell receptor (beta chain) derives from a study of beta chain features in type 1 diabetes. Per donor, one heparinised blood draw averaged roughly 110 mL. CD45RO/CCR7/CD25/CD127/CD95/CD27 sorting isolated CD4+ naive, central memory, regulatory and stem cell-like memory cells. Every isolated RNA sample was fully reverse transcribed, so sequencing captured expressed TCRB transcripts. The assay was immunoSEQ multiplex PCR, and TCRdb's table has in-frame clones only and misses some. The table records more than 350,000 clones, over 10% of them present only once. CDR1 is SEHNR and CDR2 is FQNEAQ in the germline V gene (reference sequence). The CDR3 has 14 residues. V shed 11 bases and J shed 7 bases, with 21 bases lying between them.

Sample: naive CD4+ T cells from blood. The sequence came from a woman younger than 30 in good health. This chain links TRBV7-9 with TRBJ2-1; maybe TRBD1 (5 bases). The CDR3 protein is CAAYQGLTQNEQFF. The CDR3, as DNA: TGTGCCGCCTACCAGGGTTTAACTCAGAATGAGCAGTTCTTC.